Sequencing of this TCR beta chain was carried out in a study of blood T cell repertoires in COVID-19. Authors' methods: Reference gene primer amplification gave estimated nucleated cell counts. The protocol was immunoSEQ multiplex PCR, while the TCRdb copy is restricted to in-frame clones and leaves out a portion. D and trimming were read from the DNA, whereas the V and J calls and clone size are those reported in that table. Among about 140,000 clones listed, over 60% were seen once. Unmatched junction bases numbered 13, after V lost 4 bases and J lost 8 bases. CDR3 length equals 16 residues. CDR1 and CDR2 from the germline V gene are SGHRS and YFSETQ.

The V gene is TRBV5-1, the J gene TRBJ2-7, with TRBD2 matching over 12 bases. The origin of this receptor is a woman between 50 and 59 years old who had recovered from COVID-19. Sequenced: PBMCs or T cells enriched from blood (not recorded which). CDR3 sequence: CASSPSSGREYTQQYF. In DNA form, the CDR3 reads TGCGCCAGCAGCCCCTCTAGCGGGAGGGAGTATACGCAGCAGTACTTC.